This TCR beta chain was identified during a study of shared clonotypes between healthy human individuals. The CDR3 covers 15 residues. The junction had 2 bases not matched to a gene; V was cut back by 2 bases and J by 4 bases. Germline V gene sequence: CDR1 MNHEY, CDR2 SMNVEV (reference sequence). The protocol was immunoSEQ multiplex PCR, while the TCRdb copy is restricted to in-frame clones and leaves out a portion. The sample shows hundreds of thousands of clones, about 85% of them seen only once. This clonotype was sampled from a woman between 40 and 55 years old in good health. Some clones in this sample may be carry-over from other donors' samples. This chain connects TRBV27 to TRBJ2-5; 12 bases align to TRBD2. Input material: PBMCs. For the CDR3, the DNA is TGTGCCAGCAGTTTAAGACTAGCGGGAGCAGAGACCCAGTACTTC. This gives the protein CASSLRLAGAETQYF.